These T cell receptor beta chains were read from a single sample in a study of regulatory T cells in long-lasting Graves disease. TCRdb redid the calling of the multiplex PCR reads with MiXCR, one entry per CDR3 protein. The sample shows under 300,000 distinct CDR3 sequences, around 18% of them seen only once. Another study also made use of these data, one on T cells in Graves' hyperthyroidism and ophthalmopathy.

Specimen: peripheral blood mononuclear cells (PBMCs), collected at new diagnosis, from a patient treated with antithyroid drugs. Source of these receptors: a woman younger than 45 with Graves disease. Each CDR3 is given with its conserved first and last residue. The D gene is left open where the match is weak.

j_gene: TRBJ1-1; d_gene: NA; v_gene: TRBV18; CDR3aa: CASSPRTLSGTNTEAFF
j_gene: TRBJ1-4; d_gene: NA; v_gene: TRBV7-8; CDR3aa: CASSFGGAANEKLFF
j_gene: TRBJ1-2; d_gene: TRBD1; v_gene: TRBV12-3/TRBV12-4; CDR3aa: CASSPGGPGQFYGYTF
j_gene: TRBJ1-2; d_gene: NA; v_gene: TRBV10-2; CDR3aa: CASRRGGGADLGGYTF
j_gene: TRBJ1-5; d_gene: TRBD1; v_gene: TRBV19; CDR3aa: CASSPTGANQPQHF
j_gene: TRBJ1-1; d_gene: NA; v_gene: TRBV5-1; CDR3aa: CASSFFVRGLRNTEAFF
j_gene: TRBJ2-5; d_gene: NA; v_gene: TRBV7-2; CDR3aa: CASSPDSSETQYF
j_gene: TRBJ1-5; d_gene: NA; v_gene: TRBV5-5; CDR3aa: CASSFNGVSNQPQHF
j_gene: TRBJ2-3; d_gene: TRBD2; v_gene: TRBV9; CDR3aa: CASSVSAGGADTQYF
j_gene: TRBJ2-5; d_gene: TRBD2; v_gene: TRBV7-9; CDR3aa: CASSTRLAEGQETQYF